What follows is one T cell receptor beta chain and its context. Measured with immunoSEQ multiplex PCR; TCRdb has only the in-frame clones, and not every one. The sample yields 80,000 to 130,000 clones, 80% to 90% seen once. The data are from a study of blood T cell repertoires in COVID-19. Looked up from germline, CDR1 is SGHDT and CDR2 is YYEEEE. The CDR3 is 13 amino acids. Trimming took 4 bases from V and 6 from J; bases not matched to a gene: 2. The clonotype was recovered from a woman aged 45-60 years who had recovered from COVID-19. The chain couples TRBV5-6 to TRBJ2-1; TRBD1 agrees at 9 bases. The sample taken for sequencing was PBMCs or T cells enriched from blood (not recorded which). The CDR3 DNA sequence: TGTGCCAGCAGCCCGGACAGGGGCAATGAGCAGTTCTTC. Encoded protein: CASSPDRGNEQFF.